Listed below are T cell receptor beta chains from one sample, sequenced in a study of OX40 agonist ivuxolimab in advanced cancers. Clones were sequenced by immunoSEQ multiplex PCR, and TCRdb holds only the in-frame ones, with some missing. The sample yields 55,000 to 70,000 clones, about 84% seen once. The sample consisted of CD4+ or CD8+ T cells sorted from blood, taken in a trial of the OX40 agonist ivuxolimab. All receptors derive from an adult with an advanced solid tumor such as melanoma, head and neck, liver or kidney cancer. Each CDR3 is given with its conserved first and last residue. D genes are given only for firm matches. Size tells how often a clone was seen (once, few, many) or the class of an expanded clone, and some rows leave it out.

>.|TRBD1|TRBV7-9|TRBJ1-4
CASSLTGGVFEKLFF
TGTGCCAGCAGCTTGACAGGGGGGGTGTTTGAAAAACTGTTTTTT
>.|TRBD1|TRBV7-3|TRBJ1-1
CASSTGGANTEAFF
TGTGCCAGCAGCACAGGGGGGGCGAACACTGAAGCTTTCTTT
>.|.|TRBV20-1|TRBJ2-3
CSVERDTQYF
TGCAGTGTTGAGAGGGATACGCAGTATTTT
>.|.|TRBV25-1|TRBJ1-2
CASSLKQGLYGYTF
TGTGCCAGCAGCCTAAAGCAGGGGCTTTATGGCTACACCTTC
>.|.|TRBV7-2|TRBJ1-2
CASSSLTGVDGYTF
TGTGCCAGCAGCTCCCTGACGGGGGTTGATGGCTACACCTTC
>once|TRBD2|TRBV5-1|TRBJ2-3
CASSPTSGGADTQYF
TGCGCCAGCAGCCCAACTAGCGGGGGGGCGGATACGCAGTATTTT
>.|.|TRBV29-1|TRBJ1-1
CSARAPNTEAFF
TGCAGCGCTCGGGCCCCGAACACTGAAGCTTTCTTT
>.|TRBD2|TRBV7-2|TRBJ2-7
CASSLVLAGTYEQYF
TGTGCCAGCAGCTTAGTACTAGCGGGGACCTACGAGCAGTACTTC
>.|.|TRBV5-6|TRBJ2-1
CASGPGTSYNEQFF
TGTGCCAGCGGGCCGGGGACCTCCTACAATGAGCAGTTCTTC
>.|.|TRBV7-9|TRBJ2-2
CASSSPGTGELFF
TGTGCCAGCAGCTCCCCCGGCACCGGGGAGCTGTTTTTT
>.|.|TRBV19|TRBJ1-2
CASSTRHYGYTF
TGTGCCAGTAGTACAAGACATTACGGCTACACCTTC
>.|.|TRBV27|TRBJ2-3
CASSLKTPGGNWAQYF
TGTGCCAGCAGTTTAAAGACCCCGGGCGGGAATTGGGCGCAGTATTTT
>.|.|TRBV28|TRBJ1-1
CASSLSGKNTEAFF
TGTGCCAGCAGTTTATCCGGGAAGAACACTGAAGCTTTCTTT
>.|TRBD1|TRBV5-6|TRBJ1-2
CASSRTGGAYGYTF
TGTGCCAGCAGCCGGACAGGGGGCGCCTATGGCTACACCTTC
>.|.|TRBV18|TRBJ1-2
CASSPDNYGYTF
TGTGCCAGCTCACCAGACAACTATGGCTACACCTTC
>.|.|TRBV30|TRBJ2-3
CAWSVLLDTQYF
TGTGCCTGGAGTGTACTTTTAGATACGCAGTATTTT
>.|.|TRBV30|TRBJ2-1
CAWSVGAGYNEQFF
TGTGCCTGGAGTGTGGGGGCAGGCTACAATGAGCAGTTCTTC
>.|TRBD2|TRBV19|TRBJ2-7
CASSPGTSGRGFSYEQYF
TGTGCCAGTAGCCCCGGGACTAGCGGGAGGGGATTCTCCTACGAGCAGTACTTC
>.|.|TRBV18|TRBJ2-7
CASSHTSTVPTYEQYF
TGTGCCAGCTCACACACTTCGACGGTGCCAACCTACGAGCAGTACTTC
>.|TRBD1|TRBV5-1|TRBJ1-2
CASSLTGTGAGYTF
TGCGCCAGCAGCTTGACCGGGACAGGGGCCGGCTACACCTTC
>.|.|TRBV9|TRBJ2-7
CASSVNPSYSYEQYF
TGTGCCAGCAGCGTCAACCCCTCGTATAGCTACGAGCAGTACTTC
>.|.|TRBV14|TRBJ2-5
CASSPGLQETQYF
TGTGCCAGCAGCCCCGGCCTTCAAGAGACCCAGTACTTC
>.|TRBD2|TRBV15|TRBJ2-3
CATSSRLAGGPDTQYF
TGTGCCACCAGCAGTCGACTAGCGGGGGGCCCAGATACGCAGTATTTT
>few|.|TRBV19|TRBJ1-5
CASSKGIDNQPQHF
TGTGCCAGTAGTAAGGGTATAGATAATCAGCCCCAGCATTTT
>.|TRBD2|TRBV9|TRBJ2-3
CASSVGAAREADTQYF
TGTGCCAGCAGCGTAGGGGCAGCCCGGGAGGCAGATACGCAGTATTTT
>.|TRBD2|TRBV19|TRBJ2-3
CASSIVRQREGTDTQYF
TGTGCCAGTAGTATAGTACGTCAGCGGGAGGGCACAGATACGCAGTATTTT
>.|.|TRBV19|TRBJ1-2
CGSRGVEYGYTF
TGTGGATCCCGAGGGGTTGAATATGGCTACACCTTC
>.|TRBD1|TRBV5-6|TRBJ2-2
CASSLIPGTGETGELFF
TGTGCCAGCAGCTTGATCCCCGGGACAGGGGAGACCGGGGAGCTGTTTTTT
>.|TRBD2|TRBV7-2|TRBJ2-3
CASSLGGLAGTDTQYF
TGTGCCAGCAGCTTGGGGGGACTAGCGGGCACAGATACGCAGTATTTT
>once|TRBD1|TRBV18|TRBJ1-4
CASSSETGDEKLFF
TGTGCCAGCTCGTCCGAGACAGGGGACGAAAAACTGTTTTTT
>.|.|TRBV27|TRBJ2-3
CASSLRHRTDTQYF
TGTGCCAGCAGTTTAAGGCACCGCACAGATACGCAGTATTTT
>.|TRBD1|TRBV7-7|TRBJ2-5
CASSSTGTGETQYF
TGTGCCAGCAGCTCGACAGGGACGGGGGAGACCCAGTACTTC
>.|.|TRBV10-3|TRBJ1-2
CAISGRPGSGYTF
TGTGCCATCAGTGGGAGGCCTGGGAGTGGCTACACCTTC
>.|TRBD1|TRBV18|TRBJ2-2
CASSENTGTGGTGELFF
TGTGCCAGCTCAGAAAATACCGGGACAGGGGGCACCGGGGAGCTGTTTTTT
>.|TRBD2|TRBV10-3|TRBJ2-7
CAISSPGASGAYEQYF
TGTGCCATCAGTTCCCCTGGGGCTAGCGGGGCCTACGAGCAGTACTTC
>.|TRBD1|TRBV27|TRBJ1-6
CASSPQGASYNSPLHF
TGTGCCAGCAGTCCACAGGGGGCTAGCTATAATTCACCCCTCCACTTT
>.|.|TRBV28|TRBJ2-4
CASCSNGNIQYF
TGTGCCAGCTGTTCGAATGGAAACATTCAGTACTTC
>.|.|TRBV6-6|TRBJ1-2
CASRRGAFDGYTF
TGTGCCAGCAGGCGGGGGGCTTTCGATGGCTACACCTTC
>.|.|TRBV25-1|TRBJ2-7
CASSEMAGGQYF
TGTGCCAGCAGTGAAATGGCCGGCGGGCAGTACTTC
>.|TRBD1|TRBV29-1|TRBJ1-6
CSALTGDNSPLHF
TGCAGCGCCTTGACAGGGGACAATTCACCCCTCCACTTT
>few|TRBD2|TRBV4-1|TRBJ2-5
CASAGASGETQYF
TGCGCCAGCGCCGGGGCTAGCGGTGAGACCCAGTACTTC
>once|TRBD2|TRBV4-3|TRBJ2-3
CASSQLGTSGSPDTQYF
TGCGCCAGCAGCCAATTAGGAACTAGCGGGAGCCCAGATACGCAGTATTTT
>.|.|TRBV14|TRBJ2-2
CASSHPWGDRLHTGELFF
TGTGCCAGCAGCCACCCGTGGGGGGACCGGCTTCACACCGGGGAGCTGTTTTTT